These 2 T cell receptor beta chains were all obtained from the same sample, sequenced in a study of cytomegalovirus exposure and HLA in healthy donors. Only in-frame clones appear in the TCRdb table, and some are missing; sequencing was by immunoSEQ multiplex PCR. Of roughly 220,000 clones listed, approximately 83% were seen once; the top ten hold more than 13%. Source material: PBMCs. The receptors here all came from a woman aged 30 to 39 in good health and CMV-seropositive.

This clone has only a few counts. This chain connects TRBV7-2 to TRBJ2-7; D is unclear. The CDR3 loop spans 14 amino acids. Germline V gives CDR1 SGHTA, CDR2 FQGNSA. V shed 2 bases and J shed 3 bases, with 11 bases lying between them. DNA for the CDR3: TGTGCCAGCAGCTTAATACCCTCCTACTACGAGCAGTACTTC. Translating it yields CASSLIPSYYEQYF.

The chain couples TRBV2 to TRBJ2-7; 11 positions agree with TRBD2. CDR3 length equals 14 residues. The V segment lost 4 bases and the J segment 1 base; nucleotides outside the gene matches: 0. Germline V gene data show CDR1 as SNHLY and CDR2 as FYNNEI. The CDR3 spells CASSVAGGSYEQYF. Written as DNA, the CDR3 is TGTGCCAGCAGTGTAGCGGGAGGGTCCTACGAGCAGTACTTC.